The 13 T cell receptor beta chains listed next were all sequenced from one sample in a study of blood T cell repertoires in COVID-19. Clones were read by immunoSEQ multiplex PCR, and TCRdb kept only the in-frame ones, dropping some. The sample holds 120,000 to 150,000 clones, roughly 90% seen once. The specimen sequenced was peripheral blood. These receptors all come from a human donor in a cohort sampled during active COVID-19.

The J gene is TRBJ2-5, the V gene TRBV5-6, with 11 bases aligning to TRBD2. The germline V gene encodes CDR1 SGHDT and CDR2 YYEEEE. The CDR3 is 16 amino acids. V trimming: 1 base; J trimming: 5 bases; junction bases outside the gene matches: 7. The chain's CDR3 is CASSLLGLAGFETQYF. The CDR3 region has the DNA TGTGCCAGCAGCTTGTTAGGACTAGCGGGTTTTGAGACCCAGTACTTC. The variable domain in full, with the rest retrieved from reference TRBV5-6 and TRBJ2-5, is DAGVTQSPTHLIKTRGQQVTLRCSPKSGHDTVSWYQQALGQGPQFIFQYYEEEERQRGNFPDRFSGHQFPNYSSELNVNALLLGDSALYLCASSLLGLAGFETQYFGPGTRLLVL.

CDR3 in amino acids: CASSSPIAEGADTQYF. Written as DNA, the CDR3 is TGTGCCAGCAGCTCACCAATCGCCGAAGGGGCAGATACGCAGTATTTT. The chain links TRBV9 to TRBJ2-3, with D maybe TRBD1 (5 bases). The CDR3 has 16 amino acids. V gave up 4 bases and J gave up 4 bases, with 19 bases separating them. Germline CDR1 is SGDLS and CDR2 is YYNGEE.

The chain recombines TRBV3-1 (or the pseudogene TRBV3-2) with TRBJ1-1, with no clear D. The CDR3 contains 17 residues. V gave up 3 bases and J gave up 3 bases, with 20 bases separating them. The germline gives CDR1 LGHDT, CDR2 YNNKEL (reference sequence). Here the CDR3 reads CASSQRRGRDSDTEAFF. CDR3 coding DNA: TGTGCCAGCAGCCAGAGACGGGGTAGGGATTCAGACACTGAAGCTTTCTTT.

This chain uses TRBV3-1 (or the pseudogene TRBV3-2) with TRBJ2-5; no clear D. CDR3 length: 15 amino acids. Germline-derived CDR1 and CDR2 are LGHDT and YNNKEL (reference sequence). V was clipped by 0 bases and J by 5 bases, with 13 bases between them. The CDR3, as DNA: TGTGCCAGCAGCCAAGAGGCTAGTGGTGGCGAGACCCAGTACTTC. Translated: CASSQEASGGETQYF.

The CDR3 sequence: CASRNSQAGGNTIYF. CDR3 in DNA: TGTGCCAGCAGGAATTCCCAGGCAGGTGGAAACACCATATATTTT. The V call is TRBV27, the J call TRBJ1-3; D is uncertain. CDR3 length: 15 amino acids. The germline V gene has CDR1 MNHEY and CDR2 SMNVEV (reference sequence). With 6 bases removed from V and 3 bases from J, the gap between germline ends came to 15 bases.

The chain employs TRBV28 and TRBJ2-7; maybe TRBD2 (6 bases). Trimming removed 6 bases from V and 3 bases from J, with 12 bases in between. There are 13 residues in the CDR3. CDR1 is MDHEN and CDR2 is SYDVKM in the germline V gene. CDR3 in amino acids: CASSSGLLYEQYF. In nucleotides, the CDR3 is TGTGCCAGCAGCTCGGGACTGCTCTACGAGCAGTACTTC.

The genes are TRBV19 and TRBJ2-2; maybe TRBD1 (5 bases). Germline loops: CDR1 LNHDA, CDR2 SQIVND (reference sequence). This CDR3 comprises 15 residues. Trimming took off 3 bases at V and 7 bases at J, with 15 bases between the two ends. DNA for the CDR3: TGTGCCAGTAGTATTTCGAAGGGGCAGGGCGGGGAGCTGTTTTTT. It translates to CASSISKGQGGELFF. Full variable domain (remainder filled in from reference TRBV19 and TRBJ2-2): DGGITQSPKYLFRKEGQNVTLSCEQNLNHDAMYWYRQDPGQGLRLIYYSQIVNDFQKGDIAEGYSVSREKKESFPLTVTSAQKNPTAFYLCASSISKGQGGELFFGEGSRLTVL.

This clone was counted a single time. V and J are TRBV7-6 and TRBJ1-2; 11 bases line up with TRBD1. This CDR3 comprises 17 residues. Germline lookup yields CDR1 SGHVS and CDR2 FNYEAQ. J gave up 5 bases and V 5 bases, and 13 bases lay outside the gene matches. The DNA for the CDR3 is TGTGCCAGCAGCCCGGGGGGCGGGACAGGGGGAATTTATGGCTACACCTTC. This encodes CASSPGGGTGGIYGYTF. Based on the CDR3 plus reference TRBV7-6 and TRBJ1-2, the full variable domain is GAGVSQSPRYKVTKRGQDVALRCDPISGHVSLYWYRQALGQGPEFLTYFNYEAQQDKSGLPNDRFSAERPEGSISTLTIQRTEQRDSAMYRCASSPGGGTGGIYGYTFGSGTRLTVV.

The chain joins TRBV5-4 to TRBJ2-7; weak D call: TRBD1 (6 bases). Trimming took 4 bases from V and 6 from J, leaving 14 bases between them. The V gene's germline CDR1 is SGHNT and CDR2 YYREEE (reference sequence). This CDR3 region has 13 residues. CDR3 amino acids: CASSPGAGVEQYF. The CDR3 nucleotides read TGTGCCAGCAGCCCCGGGGCAGGGGTCGAGCAGTACTTC.

This clone appeared once. The genes are TRBV12-3 or TRBV12-4 and TRBJ2-1, with a tentative D call TRBD2 (7 bases). The CDR3 runs to 12 residues. The V end lost 8 bases, the J end lost 15 bases, and 20 bases lay between the germline ends. In nucleotides, the CDR3 is TGTGCCAGCTCCGACCCGCGGGGGCTGGGGTTCTTC. This translates into CASSDPRGLGFF.

The rearrangement joins TRBV5-1 to TRBJ2-3, with TRBD2 matching over 7 bases. Germline assignment: CDR1 SGHRS and CDR2 YFSETQ. This CDR3 is 14 amino acids long. The J segment lost 0 bases and the V segment lost 2 bases, leaving 0 bases of the junction unmatched. CDR3 residues: CASSLAGSTDTQYF. DNA of the CDR3: TGCGCCAGCAGCTTAGCGGGGAGCACAGATACGCAGTATTTT.

V usage is TRBV6-2 or TRBV6-3 and J usage is TRBJ1-6, with a weak D call TRBD1 (5 bases). Germline CDR1 is MNHEY and CDR2 is SVGEGT. V was shortened by 6 bases and J by 3 bases, with 9 bases between the two germline ends. There are 14 residues in the CDR3. The CDR3 here is CASSRQNYNSPLHF. The CDR3 DNA reads TGTGCCAGCAGCCGACAGAACTATAATTCACCCCTCCACTTT.

Only one count was recorded for this clone. The chain carries TRBV19 and TRBJ1-6; TRBD1 aligns across 9 bases. The CDR3 length is 15 residues. Germline V gene sequence: CDR1 LNHDA, CDR2 SQIVND (reference sequence). The junction had 11 bases not matched to a gene; V was cut back by 7 bases and J by 10 bases. The CDR3 DNA follows: TGTGCCAGTAATCAACAGGGGGCAACTGGCTCACCCCTCCACTTT. Protein: CASNQQGATGSPLHF.